The clone carrying this TCR beta chain appeared once. Its matching antigen is unknown. This entry belongs to a study of shared clonotypes between healthy human individuals. Per the authors' pipeline: Filtering was not the same, since immunoSEQ gave junction-only sequences without quality scores. Using immunoSEQ multiplex PCR, the repertoire was profiled, and TCRdb retains in-frame clones only, with some absent. The DNA gave D and trimming, while V, J and clone size come from that table. Found here are some 2 million clones, about 95% of them singletons; the top ten hold 1.2%. The CDR3 has 15 residues. The germline gives CDR1 MNHNS, CDR2 SASEGT. With 8 bases removed from V and 3 bases from J, the gap between germline ends came to 17 bases. CD45RO-negative CD8 cells positively selected for CCR7 made up the naive population, which excluded terminally differentiated effector memory CD45RA+ cells. The study's findings and limits: It was only blood that was sampled, and tissue repertoires likely differ.

The chain uses TRBV6-1 and TRBJ2-1; tentative D call: TRBD2 (6 bases). Sequencing was performed on naive CD8+ T cells sorted from blood. The receptor comes from a young man in good health. The CDR3 protein is CASAVGRGYYNEQFF. The DNA of the CDR3 is TGTGCCAGCGCGGTGGGGCGGGGATACTACAATGAGCAGTTCTTC.